The clone carrying this T cell receptor (beta chain) was detected only a few times. The entry originates in a study of human T cells and chemical hapten exposure. TCRdb reanalysed the RACE reads using MiXCR and keeps one entry per CDR3 protein. This table holds about 340,000 distinct CDR3 sequences, about 7% found once. Time point specified: patch test 1, 2 weeks after DPC sensitization. Noted treatment: therapeutic diphenylcyclopropenone sensitization with weekly scalp DPC. This CDR3 is built from 14 residues. Germline V gives CDR1 SGHTA, CDR2 FQGNSA. V was cut by 5 bases and J by 9 bases, with 14 bases left in between.

The chain carries TRBV7-2 and TRBJ1-6; tentatively, D is TRBD1 (5 bases). The source of this sequence is a woman under 30 with alopecia areata. Some clones in this sample may be carry-over from other donors' samples. This material consisted of whole blood, taken in connection with sensitization to the hapten diphenylcyclopropenone (DPC). The CDR3 coding sequence is TGTGCCAGCAGCCCCTCCCCAGGGTTTTCACCCCTCCACTTT. Protein: CASSPSPGFSPLHF. The full variable domain, its missing parts supplied by reference TRBV7-2 and TRBJ1-6, is GAGVSQSPSNKVTEKGKDVELRCDPISGHTALYWYRQSLGQGLEFLIYFQGNSAPDKSGLPSDRFSAERTGGSVSTLTIQRTQQEDSAVYLCASSPSPGFSPLHFGNGTRLTVT.